This entry features one T cell receptor beta chain sequence. Its matching antigen is unknown. The CDR3 length is 10 residues. The V gene lost 5 bases and the J gene lost 5 bases, with 4 bases spanning the gap. From germline, CDR1 is SGHRS and CDR2 YFSETQ. This sample stems from a study of yellow fever vaccine responses in identical twins. Study findings and constraints: Reportedly, the response of twins' T cells to the vaccine seemed partly convergent, partly personalized.

A single record per CDR3 protein comes from TCRdb applying MiXCR to the RT-PCR reads. The sample holds some 4,700 distinct CDR3 sequences, around nine tenths seen once. This clonotype was obtained from a woman aged 18-35 years who received the yellow fever vaccine. Source: T cells from blood (PBMCs), unsorted or a sorted subset (not recorded which), taken before or after yellow fever vaccination (not recorded which). The rearrangement uses TRBV5-1 and TRBJ2-5; unclear D gene. The CDR3 DNA reads as TGCGCCAGCAGAGGGGAGACCCAGTACTTC. Translated, it gives CASRGETQYF.